Shown below are 6 T cell receptor beta chains from a single sample sequenced in a study of blood T cell repertoires in COVID-19. Generated by immunoSEQ multiplex PCR, the TCRdb table keeps only in-frame clones and is missing some. The sample lists approximately 310,000 clones; 89% were seen once. Sequencing was done on a sample of PBMCs or T cells enriched from blood (not recorded which). These receptors came from a man aged 55 to 70 who had recovered from COVID-19.

The chain uses TRBV5-6 and TRBJ1-2; TRBD1 agrees at 9 bases. The CDR3 runs to 15 residues. V lost 5 bases to trimming and J lost 8 bases; unmatched junction nucleotides: 13. Germline V gene data show CDR1 as SGHDT and CDR2 as YYEEEE. CDR3 region: CASRKQGALGYGYTF. The CDR3, as DNA: TGTGCCAGCAGAAAACAGGGGGCGCTGGGGTACGGCTACACCTTC.

In this sample, this clone turned up a few times. This rearrangement joins TRBV6-1 to TRBJ2-3; 13 bases map to TRBD2. Looked up from germline, CDR1 is MNHNS and CDR2 is SASEGT. V lost 0 bases and J lost 5; bases outside the gene matches: 11. This CDR3 region has 19 residues. CDR3 DNA sequence: TGTGCCAGCAGTGAAGCTGCATTTTATACTAGCGGGAGGGGAGATACGCAGTATTTT. It translates to CASSEAAFYTSGRGDTQYF.

V gene TRBV29-1 combines with J gene TRBJ1-2; perhaps TRBD1 as D (5 bases). Trimming took 1 base from V and 4 from J, leaving 16 bases between them. The CDR3 is 15 residues long. Germline V gene sequence: CDR1 SQVTM, CDR2 ANQGSEA. The CDR3 region is CSVEGLAGRFYGYTF. The CDR3 bases are TGCAGCGTTGAAGGGCTGGCAGGGAGGTTCTATGGCTACACCTTC.

Points on this clone: Other DNA sequences from this sample encode an identical CDR3 as well. The J gene is TRBJ2-7, the V gene TRBV5-1; 10 bases line up with TRBD1. Looked up from germline, CDR1 is SGHRS and CDR2 is YFSETQ. After removal of 4 bases from V and 4 bases from J, the junction contained 5 bases not matched to a gene. CDR3 length: 14 residues. The chain's CDR3 is CASSRGTGVYEQYF. In DNA form, the CDR3 reads TGCGCCAGCAGCCGAGGGACAGGGGTGTACGAGCAGTACTTC.

The gene calls are TRBV11-2 and TRBJ1-2; possible D gene TRBD1, 5 bases. The CDR3 is made up of 16 amino acids. Germline V gives CDR1 SGHAT, CDR2 FQNNGV. V gave up 5 bases and J gave up 3 bases, with 19 bases separating them. CDR3 loop: CASSPFGAGRDYGYTF. CDR3 bases: TGTGCCAGCAGCCCCTTTGGGGCAGGGAGGGACTATGGCTACACCTTC.

V is TRBV6-4 and J is TRBJ2-1; 9 bases match TRBD2. Germline lookup yields CDR1 MRHNA and CDR2 SNTAGT. Trimming removed 1 base from V and 7 bases from J; junction bases left unmatched: 5. The CDR3 spans 15 residues. The CDR3 loop reads CASSDFAGGVNEQFF. CDR3 DNA sequence: TGTGCCAGCAGTGACTTCGCGGGAGGGGTAAATGAGCAGTTCTTC.